What follows are 23 T cell receptor beta chains derived from one specimen sequenced in a study of cytomegalovirus exposure and HLA in healthy donors. The primer mix had 60 Vbeta and 13 Jbeta primers. Profiled with immunoSEQ multiplex PCR; TCRdb holds only in-frame clones, not every one. The repertoire consists of 150,000 to 200,000 clones, with about 71% occurring once and the leading ten covering under 3.5%. Sequences were obtained from PBMCs. The source is a woman between 25 and 40 years old in good health and CMV-seronegative.

V usage is TRBV30 and J usage is TRBJ2-7; 9 positions agree with TRBD2. CDR1 is GTSNPN, CDR2 SVGIG, per germline (reference sequence). CDR3 size: 17 residues. Unmatched junction bases numbered 11, after V lost 1 base and J lost 1 base. The CDR3 DNA follows: TGTGCCTGGAGTGCAGCGGGGGGCAATAAAAAATCCTACGAGCAGTACTTC. Its protein product is CAWSAAGGNKKSYEQYF. The variable domain in full, with the rest retrieved from reference TRBV30 and TRBJ2-7, is SQTIHQWPATLVQPVGSPLSLECTVEGTSNPNLYWYRQAAGRGLQLLFYSVGIGQISSEVPQNLSASRPQDRQFILSSKKLLLSDSGFYLCAWSAAGGNKKSYEQYFGPGTRLTVT.

The J gene is TRBJ1-1, the V gene TRBV2; a weak D match, TRBD1 (5 bases). Trimming cost V 8 bases and J 4 bases, with 11 bases left between them. CDR3 length: 12 residues. In germline, CDR1 is SNHLY, CDR2 FYNNEI. The CDR3 spells CASRRGFTEAFF. CDR3 nucleotides: TGTGCCAGCCGGAGGGGCTTCACTGAAGCTTTCTTT. The full variable domain, completed using reference TRBV2 and TRBJ1-1, is EPEVTQTPSHQVTQMGQEVILRCVPISNHLYFYWYRQILGQKVEFLVSFYNNEISEKSEIFDDQFSVERPDGSNFTLKIRSTKLEDSAMYFCASRRGFTEAFFGQGTRLTVV.

The V and J genes are TRBV18 and TRBJ2-7, with 7 bases that match TRBD1. The CDR3 sequence is 15 residues long. Germline CDR1 KGHSH, CDR2 LQKENI. The junction had 7 bases not matched to a gene; V was cut back by 3 bases and J by 2 bases. DNA of the CDR3: TGTGCCAGCTCACCGTACCGGGACAGTACCTACGAGCAGTACTTC. The encoded protein is CASSPYRDSTYEQYF. Based on the CDR3 plus reference TRBV18 and TRBJ2-7, the full variable domain is NAGVMQNPRHLVRRRGQEARLRCSPMKGHSHVYWYRQLPEEGLKFMVYLQKENIIDESGMPKERFSAEFPKEGPSILRIQQVVRGDSAAYFCASSPYRDSTYEQYFGPGTRLTVT.

This clone was observed a few times. The chain combines TRBV15 with TRBJ2-3, with TRBD1 as a possible D gene (5 bases). Germline V gives CDR1 LNHNV, CDR2 YYDKDF (reference sequence). This CDR3 comprises 16 residues. Trimming shortened V by 3 bases and J by 0 bases, and 13 bases separated the two germline ends. CDR3: CATSSTPGFSTDTQYF. CDR3 in DNA: TGTGCCACCAGCAGTACCCCAGGGTTTAGCACAGATACGCAGTATTTT.

The chain uses TRBV7-2 and TRBJ2-3; 7 nucleotides line up with TRBD1. The CDR3 loop spans 14 amino acids. The germline V gene encodes CDR1 SGHTA and CDR2 FQGNSA. V lost 3 bases to trimming and J lost 1 base; unmatched junction nucleotides: 1. The CDR3 sequence: CASSFGTGTDTQYF. The DNA for the CDR3 is TGTGCCAGCAGCTTTGGGACAGGCACAGATACGCAGTATTTT.

V is TRBV5-6 and J is TRBJ2-5, with a possible D match to TRBD1 (5 bases). The CDR3 covers 14 residues. The germline V and J ends were trimmed by 4 bases and 5 bases, with 15 bases remaining between them. Germline V lookup: CDR1 SGHDT, CDR2 YYEEEE. The CDR3 protein is CASSLPHRGETQYF. In nucleotides, the CDR3 is TGTGCCAGCAGCCTACCTCATAGGGGCGAGACCCAGTACTTC.

This clone was detected once. The DNA of the CDR3 is TGCAGCGTGGGAAGGACTAGCGGGAGGATAGATGAGCAGTTCTTC. Its protein is CSVGRTSGRIDEQFF. V is TRBV29-1 and J is TRBJ2-1, with 14 nucleotides matching TRBD2. With V trimmed by 6 bases and J by 8 bases, 9 bases remained unmatched. The CDR3 totals 15 residues. Looked up from germline, CDR1 is SQVTM and CDR2 is ANQGSEA.

V usage is TRBV6-5 and J usage is TRBJ2-7; 9 positions match TRBD2. The germline gives CDR1 MNHEY, CDR2 SVGAGI. With 5 bases clipped from V and 5 bases from J, the junction kept 7 bases outside the gene matches. The CDR3 contains 14 residues. The CDR3 DNA sequence: TGTGCCAGCAGTGAAGGGCGGGGGGGTGACGAGCAGTACTTC. Protein: CASSEGRGGDEQYF.

The chain links TRBV27 to TRBJ1-5; D perhaps matches TRBD1 (5 bases). Between the trimmed V and J ends, which lost 4 bases and 0 bases, there was a span of 19 bases. This CDR3 has 18 amino acids. Per the germline V gene, CDR1 is MNHEY and CDR2 is SMNVEV (reference sequence). CDR3 region: CASSSVGQRIYSNQPQHF. CDR3 nucleotides: TGTGCCAGCAGTTCCGTGGGGCAAAGAATTTATAGCAATCAGCCCCAGCATTTT.

This clone was seen a single time. The V call is TRBV4-3, the J call TRBJ1-5; no definite D call. Trimming cost V 3 bases and J 0 bases, with 6 bases left between them. Looked up from germline, CDR1 is LGHNA and CDR2 is YSLEER. This CDR3 region has 14 residues. As DNA, the CDR3 is TGCGCCAGCAGCCAGGCTTATAGCAATCAGCCCCAGCATTTT. Protein: CASSQAYSNQPQHF.

This clone was detected once. V and J are TRBV30 and TRBJ2-2; D is undetermined. V gave up 0 bases and J gave up 5 bases, with 7 bases separating them. The CDR3 has 13 residues. Germline CDR1 and CDR2: GTSNPN and SVGIG (reference sequence). As DNA, the CDR3 is TGTGCCTGGAGTGTATTGAGGACCGGGGAGCTGTTTTTT. It specifies CAWSVLRTGELFF.

This chain joins TRBV5-6 and TRBJ2-3, with D perhaps matching TRBD1 (5 bases). The J call is doubtful: the DNA matches TRBJ1-5 better. This CDR3 has 15 residues. The germline V gene has CDR1 SGHDT and CDR2 YYEEEE. The CDR3, as DNA: TGTGCCAGCAGCCTAGCGGGGCGGGCCACAGATACGCAGCATTTT. It is translated as CASSLAGRATDTQHF.

On this clone itself: A junction boundary mismatches the germline segment, possibly from a read error. The chain links TRBV6-4 to TRBJ1-1; tentatively, D is TRBD1 (5 bases). The CDR3 totals 15 residues. Per the germline V gene, CDR1 is MRHNA and CDR2 is SNTAGT. As DNA, the CDR3 is TGTGCCAGCAGTTACTCAAATCCAGGGTACACTGAAGCTTTCTTT. This codes for CASSYSNPGYTEAFF.

The table lists this clone with a few counts. The genes are TRBV6-1 and TRBJ1-5; D unclear. Deletions cut 10 bases from V and 9 bases from J, with 19 bases between. The CDR3 length is 13 residues. Germline values: CDR1 MNHNS, CDR2 SASEGT. The CDR3 here is CATLGALLLPQHF. The CDR3 coding sequence is TGTGCCACTCTTGGAGCCCTCCTTCTGCCCCAGCATTTT.

The chain is built from TRBV5-1 and TRBJ1-5, with D maybe TRBD1 (6 bases). With 0 bases removed from V and 7 bases from J, the gap between germline ends came to 8 bases. Germline CDR1 SGHRS, CDR2 YFSETQ. The CDR3 is 13 amino acids. This CDR3 is CASSLDREQPQHF. DNA for the CDR3: TGCGCCAGCAGCTTGGACAGGGAACAGCCCCAGCATTTT.

The genes are TRBV7-3 and TRBJ2-1; 8 nucleotides match TRBD2. This CDR3 has 15 residues. V gave up 5 bases and J gave up 1 base; unmatched junction bases: 4. Germline V gene lookup returns CDR1 SGHTA and CDR2 FQGTGA. CDR3 in amino acids: CASSPLAGSYNEQFF. CDR3 nucleotide sequence: TGTGCCAGCAGCCCCCTAGCGGGTTCCTACAATGAGCAGTTCTTC.

The chain recombines TRBV5-6 with TRBJ2-7; 7 bases map to TRBD2. Germline V CDR1 and CDR2: SGHDT, YYEEEE. The CDR3 spans 14 residues. Trimming cost V 1 base and J 2 bases; bases outside gene matches: 3. The CDR3 sequence is CASSLYRGAYEQYF. As DNA, the CDR3 is TGTGCCAGCAGCTTGTATCGGGGGGCCTACGAGCAGTACTTC.

CDR3 DNA: TGTGCCAGCAGCTTGGGACTAGCGGGGGGTCGGTCCTACAATGAGCAGTTCTTC. It specifies CASSLGLAGGRSYNEQFF. This chain links TRBV7-9 with TRBJ2-1; 15 nucleotides match TRBD2. V was clipped by 3 bases and J by 1 base; unmatched bases: 4. The germline V gene has CDR1 SEHNR and CDR2 FQNEAQ (reference sequence). CDR3 size: 18 residues.

The chain uses TRBV5-4 and TRBJ2-5; 8 positions agree with TRBD2. Germline V gene sequence: CDR1 SGHNT, CDR2 YYREEE (reference sequence). V gave up 6 bases and J gave up 2 bases; unmatched junction bases: 6. The CDR3 is 14 residues long. This chain's CDR3 is CASMTSATQETQYF. The CDR3 DNA reads as TGTGCCAGCATGACTAGCGCTACACAAGAGACCCAGTACTTC.

This chain connects TRBV5-1 to TRBJ1-1; 8 positions match TRBD1. The CDR3 runs to 13 residues. With V trimmed by 5 bases and J by 3 bases, 3 bases remained unmatched. Germline-derived CDR1 and CDR2 are SGHRS and YFSETQ. In DNA form, the CDR3 reads TGCGCCAGCAGTACAGGGGGTGACACTGAAGCTTTCTTT. It translates to CASSTGGDTEAFF.

The rearrangement joins TRBV11-3 to TRBJ2-3; 7 bases agree with TRBD1. The CDR3 totals 15 residues. CDR1 is SGHNT, CDR2 YENEEA, per germline. Trimming removed 1 base from V and 1 base from J; junction bases left unmatched: 2. CDR3 sequence: CASSLGTGGTDTQYF. CDR3 in DNA: TGTGCCAGCAGCTTAGGTACAGGGGGCACAGATACGCAGTATTTT.

J is TRBJ2-7 and V is TRBV5-1; 8 nucleotides match TRBD2. This CDR3 comprises 16 residues. Germline V gene sequence: CDR1 SGHRS, CDR2 YFSETQ. With V trimmed by 0 bases and J by 5 bases, 10 bases remained unmatched. The CDR3 here is CASSLGAAGGAHEQYF. DNA of the CDR3: TGCGCCAGCAGCTTGGGTGCTGCGGGAGGCGCCCACGAGCAGTACTTC. Variable domain in full (rest from reference TRBV5-1 and TRBJ2-7): KAGVTQTPRYLIKTRGQQVTLSCSPISGHRSVSWYQQTPGQGLQFLFEYFSETQRNKGNFPGRFSGRQFSNSRSEMNVSTLELGDSALYLCASSLGAAGGAHEQYFGPGTRLTVT.

This clone was seen more than once but under ten times. The chain carries TRBV6-4 and TRBJ2-2, with a possible D match to TRBD2 (6 bases). The CDR3 is 14 residues long. CDR1 MRHNA and CDR2 SNTAGT come from the germline V gene. V lost 8 bases and J lost 2, with 12 bases in between. CDR3 residues: CASSSGFNTGELFF. The DNA for the CDR3 is TGTGCCAGCTCGAGCGGGTTTAACACCGGGGAGCTGTTTTTT.